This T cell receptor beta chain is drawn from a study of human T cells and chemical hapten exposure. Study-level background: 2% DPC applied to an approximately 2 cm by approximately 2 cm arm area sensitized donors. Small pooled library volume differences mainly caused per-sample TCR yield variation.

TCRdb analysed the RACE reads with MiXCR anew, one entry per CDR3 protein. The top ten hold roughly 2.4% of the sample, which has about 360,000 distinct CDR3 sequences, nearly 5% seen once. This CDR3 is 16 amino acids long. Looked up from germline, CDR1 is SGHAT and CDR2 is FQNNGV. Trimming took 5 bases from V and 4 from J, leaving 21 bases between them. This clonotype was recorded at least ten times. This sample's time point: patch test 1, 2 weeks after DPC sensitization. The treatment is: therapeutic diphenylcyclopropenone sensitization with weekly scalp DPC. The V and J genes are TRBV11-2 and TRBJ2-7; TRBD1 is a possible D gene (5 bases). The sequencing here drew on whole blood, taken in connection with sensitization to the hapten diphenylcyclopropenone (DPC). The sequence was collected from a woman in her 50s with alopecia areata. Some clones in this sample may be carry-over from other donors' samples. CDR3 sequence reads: CASSDKLQVPVYEQYF. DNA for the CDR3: TGTGCCAGCAGCGATAAACTACAGGTTCCCGTGTACGAGCAGTACTTC.